This TCR beta chain is drawn from a study of Ad26.COV2.S vaccination and SARS-CoV-2 variants (dated by TCRdb to about 2021). About the investigation overall: Donors in the vaccine arm were drawn from COV1001, a multicentre, randomized, double-blind, placebo-controlled phase I-IIa trial testing Ad26.COV2.S in healthy adults. Ad26.COV2.S was administered intramuscularly at a dose of 5x10^10 or 1x10^11 viral particles, either as one shot or as two shots given 56 days apart. The specificity and breadth of SARS-CoV-2-reactive T cell receptors after Ad26.COV2.S vaccination were assessed by TCRbeta repertoire sequencing. The TCR-sequenced set comprised approximately 30 samples: around 20 Ad26.COV2.S vaccine recipients, 5 placebo recipients and 8 SARS-CoV-2 convalescent individuals. Trial participants were randomized into five groups of five, in which low-dose or high-dose Ad26.COV2.S was given once or twice, or placebo was given on both occasions. Investigators did not know the trial group allocation while performing experiments and assessing outcomes. The paper as a whole reports these results and caveats: Substantial breadth of spike-specific CD8+ and CD4+ T cell responses was reported after vaccination. The authors noted that the TCR breadth and depth analyses may have underestimated total T cell responses. Non-spike TCR breadth was comparable between vaccine and placebo recipients, consistent with the vaccine containing only spike. The study was not powered to compare responses between vaccine doses or regimens. Ad26.COV2.S recipients had higher spike-specific TCR breadth than placebo recipients (P = 0.0014).

TCRbeta CDR3 regions were sequenced with the immunoSEQ Assay. After extraction, genomic DNA underwent amplification by bias-controlled multiplex PCR, followed by high-throughput sequencing. Per the authors' processing: To quantify the absolute abundance of every unique TCRbeta CDR3 region, sequences were collapsed and filtered. Usable DNA was measured by amplifying reference genes present in all nucleated cells, and TCRbeta template counts were normalized to that usable DNA to estimate T cell fraction. Repertoire TCRs were annotated as SARS-CoV-2-specific by exact matching of V gene, CDR3 amino acid sequence and J gene to a known reactive TCR set. The reference SARS-CoV-2 TCR set was derived from MIRA and filtered for enrichment in COVID-19-positive ImmuneCODE repertoires, a step that removed public or cross-reactive TCRs. Based on the MIRA antigens, annotated TCRs were further analysed at the level of specific ORF or position within ORF. Breadth was defined as annotated unique rearrangements over total unique productive rearrangements; depth was the summed frequency of those rearrangements. Group comparisons of TCR breadth used two-sided Wilcoxon rank-sum tests. The source is immuneACCESS, and TCRdb retained only in-frame sequences with V and J called. Part of the clones is not carried over; for the studies checked, unresolved V genes explain less than half of this, and the remainder is unexplained. That table furnishes V, J and clone size, whereas the DNA furnished D and trimming. In all, the sample holds more than 250,000 clones, and around 87% of those were seen once. The ten largest clonotypes hold roughly 3.5% of the sample.

The CDR3 goes from the cysteine to the phenylalanine over 16 residues. Solely the CDR3 DNA is kept, with 48 bases framed from the first base. From a lookup of the germline V gene (reference sequence), CDR1 and CDR2 are PRHDT and FYEKMQ. The V end gives up 4 bases and the J end 4 bases, leaving 10 bases in the junction not matched to a gene. Comments on this clone: Its target antigen remains unknown. Base qualities are not provided; no much larger clone lies one nucleotide away.

This sample's treatment or condition label indicates: about 20 received Ad26.COV2.S at low or high dose, single or two shots; about 5 received placebo; per-sample allocation not given. Repertoires of vaccine and placebo recipients were sequenced from samples taken on day 63 after the first injection. Cohort 1b enrolled 20 to 30 adults aged 18-55 years at a single site in Boston, USA, between 29 July and 7 August 2020. Ad26.COV2.S was a replication-incompetent adenovirus type 26 vector that expressed a prefusion-stabilized SARS-CoV-2 spike protein derived from the original Wuhan strain. The rearranged segments are TRBV13 and TRBJ2-1, with 7 middle bases fitting TRBD1. This material consisted of peripheral blood, taken in a trial of Ad26.COV2.S vaccine versus placebo. The receptor's source is a person between 18 and 65 years old who received the Ad26.COV2.S COVID-19 vaccine or a placebo. The nucleotide sequence reads as follows: TGTGCCAGCAGCTCCCTGGACAGGCCCCGTTACAATGAGCAGTTCTTC. Protein translation: CASSSLDRPRYNEQFF. Extended through the reference TRBV13 and TRBJ2-1 proteins, this CDR3 yields the full variable domain: AAGVIQSPRHLIKEKRETATLKCYPIPRHDTVYWYQQGPGQDPQFLISFYEKMQSDKGSIPDRFSAQQFSDYHSELNMSSLELGDSALYFCASSSLDRPRYNEQFFGPGTRLTVL.